This T cell receptor (beta chain) was sequenced in a study of T cells in Graves' hyperthyroidism and ophthalmopathy (dated by TCRdb to about 2019). Background for the entire study: Peripheral blood samples were taken at initial diagnosis, before any treatment was given. A discovery cohort of around 98 patients, fewer than 50 with Graves' ophthalmopathy and roughly 59 with stable Graves' hyperthyroidism, was used to find distinguishing TCR V-J signatures. Whether ophthalmopathy could be predicted prospectively was tested in an independent validation cohort made up of under 20 hyperthyroidism patients plus 17 patients who later progressed to ophthalmopathy. The roughly 94 discovery patients were randomly divided into training and test sets at a 7:3 ratio. In addition, the study compared T-cell repertoires in thyroid tissue and in blood from five or six Graves' hyperthyroidism patients. After blood sampling, hyperthyroidism patients were treated with methimazole at a starting dose of 30 mg daily, and ophthalmopathy patients were treated with high-dose intravenous methylprednisolone. The paper reports TCR Vbeta CDR3 sequencing of some 140 peripheral blood samples: 43 ophthalmopathy, 75 to 80 hyperthyroidism and 17 progressor patients. Results and caveats for the whole study, not just this receptor: Most expanded thyroid clonotypes (frequency above 0.001) were also found in blood, which suggests that blood repertoires may mirror thyroid immune responses. In cross-validation, a model built on a 13 V-J signature told ophthalmopathy apart from stable hyperthyroidism with over 85% sensitivity and around 83% specificity, and in testing the same model reached 80%/75%. Sample size was not statistically predetermined, and investigators were not blinded to group allocation. During validation, the model predicted progression to ophthalmopathy a median of around 6 months ahead of onset, with more than 55% sensitivity and roughly 72% specificity.

Amplification of TCR beta CDR3 regions was carried out from RNA transcripts. The TCR CDR3 was subjected to a first round of RT-PCR using the HTBI primer set and the Qiagen OneStep RT-PCR kit. Libraries were constructed in a second round of multiplex PCR, after which size selection and purification were carried out. Libraries were sequenced paired-end with 100 bp reads on an Illumina HiSeq2000. Per the original workflow: SOAPnuke was used to process the raw data, removing reads that contained adapters or uncalled bases, had a mean Phred below 15, or lacked an exact match to the constant primer or identifier. COPE v1.2.5 was used to merge the high-quality paired reads, and each unique nucleotide sequence was defined as a clonotype. MiTCR v1.1 was used to align the clonotypes against IMGT TRBV, TRBD and TRBJ reference segments. Only V-J combinations with frequency above 0.0001, covering about 99% of repertoires, were analysed. A TCS score was defined as the ratio between F50 (clonal expansion) and ExV (chaos), using BLOSUM62-based TCRdist between CDR3 peptides within each V-J. Welch's t-statistics and random forest reduced roughly 500 V-J features to roughly 13, which were used in a naive Bayes classifier (R e1071). TCRdb handled the public reads itself, with Q25 trimming in fastp and clone calling in MiXCR, and kept productive beta chains. Merged by CDR3 protein, the rows form single entries marked with the most common genes and DNA. TCRdb, not the authors, supplied the V and J calls. The sample table records some 650,000 distinct CDR3 sequences; about a sixth of these occur just once. Of the sample, about 3.5% falls within the top ten clones.

Ophthalmopathy patients had moderately to severely active disease, with a Clinical Activity Score of 3 or more, a NOSPECS grade of 4 or more, and a disease duration of less than 3 months. Exclusion was applied to patients with uncontrolled infections, other autoimmune diseases, pregnancy or lactation. Diagnoses relied on clinical symptoms, serum thyroxine and TRAb, thyroid ultrasound and orbital computed tomography. PBMCs were isolated from about 10 ml of fresh peripheral blood by Ficoll-Paque density gradient centrifugation. Total RNA was extracted using Trizol reagent, and RNA quality was assessed on an Agilent 2100 Bioanalyzer. From the cysteine through the phenylalanine, the CDR3 covers 14 amino acids. Of all the DNA, just the CDR3 is kept, 42 bases in frame from base 1. V drops 6 bases and J drops 5 bases, leaving 16 bases in between. As encoded in the germline V gene, CDR1 is MDHEN while CDR2 is SYDVKM.

On this clonotype: Its antigen target is currently unknown. No qualities accompany the bases; no much larger clone lies one base away.

Sequencing was performed on blood. The receptor was isolated from a woman aged 40 to 49 with Graves' ophthalmopathy. The V gene is TRBV28 and the J gene is TRBJ1-2, with a weak D call of TRBD1 (5 bases match). CDR3 reads: CASSHSGDGYGYTF. The nucleotide sequence is given as TGTGCCAGCAGCCACTCCGGGGACGGATATGGCTACACCTTC.